The 28 T cell receptor beta chains listed next were all sequenced from one sample in a study of control samples from healthy donors and cancer patients. Only in-frame clones appear in the TCRdb table, and some are missing; sequencing was by immunoSEQ multiplex PCR. Of some 170,000 clones listed, 95% to 96% were seen once; the top ten hold 0.95% to 1.1%. What was sequenced was blood. Receptor source: a woman in her 30s in good health.

The CDR3 protein is CASSGGNEKLFF. The CDR3 nucleotides are TGCGCCAGCAGCGGGGGGAATGAAAAACTGTTTTTT. This sequence joins TRBV5-1 and TRBJ1-4; perhaps TRBD1 as D (5 bases). Deletions cut 4 bases from V and 5 bases from J, with 6 bases between. CDR3 length equals 12 residues. CDR1 is SGHRS, CDR2 YFSETQ, per germline.

The rearrangement joins TRBV6-6 to TRBJ2-6; D ambiguous. The CDR3 has 11 residues. Germline V gene sequence: CDR1 MNHNY, CDR2 SVGAGI (reference sequence). Trimming took off 6 bases at V and 10 bases at J, with 7 bases between the two ends. The CDR3 is CASSPLNVLTF. The CDR3 DNA follows: TGTGCCAGCAGCCCCCTTAACGTCCTGACTTTC.

This rearrangement joins TRBV3-1 (or the pseudogene TRBV3-2) to TRBJ2-5; 11 nucleotides align to TRBD2. V lost 2 bases and J lost 2; bases outside the gene matches: 4. The CDR3 sequence is 16 residues long. In germline, CDR1 is LGHDT, CDR2 YNNKEL (reference sequence). Here the CDR3 DNA reads TGTGCCAGCAGCCAATTACTAGCGGGGGTGCAAGAGACCCAGTACTTC. Encoded protein: CASSQLLAGVQETQYF.

The chain combines TRBV5-6 with TRBJ1-4; 7 bases are shared with TRBD1. CDR1 is SGHDT and CDR2 is YYEEEE in the germline V gene. V lost 2 bases to trimming and J lost 6 bases; unmatched junction nucleotides: 7. CDR3 length equals 15 residues. The CDR3, as DNA: TGTGCCAGCAGCTTTAGGACAGGTTGGGATGAAAAACTGTTTTTT. It codes for CASSFRTGWDEKLFF.

The rearrangement uses TRBV11-2 and TRBJ2-2, with D unclear. Trimming stripped 1 base from V and 4 bases from J, with 19 bases between. CDR1 and CDR2 (germline): SGHAT, FQNNGV. The CDR3 has 18 amino acids. This CDR3 reads CASSLVTTGPRITGELFF. In DNA form, the CDR3 reads TGTGCCAGCAGCTTAGTTACCACCGGCCCCCGAATCACCGGGGAGCTGTTTTTT.

V gene TRBV5-1 combines with J gene TRBJ2-5; 11 bases align to TRBD2. V was clipped by 3 bases and J by 1 base; unmatched bases: 5. The CDR3 is 16 amino acids. CDR1 is SGHRS and CDR2 is YFSETQ in the germline V gene. In nucleotides, the CDR3 is TGCGCCAGCAGCTCAACTAGCGGGGGTCTCCAAGAGACCCAGTACTTC. Translated: CASSSTSGGLQETQYF.

The chain couples TRBV15 to TRBJ1-6; maybe TRBD1 (6 bases). The CDR3 is made up of 16 amino acids. The germline V gene has CDR1 LNHNV and CDR2 YYDKDF (reference sequence). The ends were cut back, 0 bases at V and 0 bases at J, with 6 bases in the middle. The CDR3 DNA sequence: TGTGCCACCAGCAGAGAGGACAGCTCCTATAATTCACCCCTCCACTTT. It yields the protein CATSREDSSYNSPLHF.

V gene TRBV9 combines with J gene TRBJ1-3; 10 bases align to TRBD1. Germline loops: CDR1 SGDLS, CDR2 YYNGEE. The CDR3 runs 14 residues. V gave up 4 bases and J gave up 9 bases; unmatched junction bases: 7. The CDR3 here is CASSPRTGGGTIYF. Written as DNA, the CDR3 is TGTGCCAGCAGCCCCCGGACAGGGGGGGGCACCATATATTTT.

The chain combines TRBV6-5 with TRBJ2-2, with D tentatively TRBD1 (6 bases). This CDR3 has 15 residues. V dropped 2 bases and J dropped 4 bases, with 11 bases sitting between them. Germline V gives CDR1 MNHEY, CDR2 SVGAGI. In DNA, the CDR3 is TGTGCCAGCAGTTACGTACAGGGTGGCACCGGGGAGCTGTTTTTT. Protein: CASSYVQGGTGELFF.

The rearrangement links TRBV10-3 to TRBJ2-1, with D perhaps matching TRBD1 (6 bases). The germline gives CDR1 ENHRY, CDR2 SYGVKD. Trimming removed 9 bases at V and 5 bases at J, with 14 bases between. The CDR3 is 13 residues long. For the CDR3, the DNA is TGTGCCATGAGCGACAGGCGCGACAATGAGCAGTTCTTC. Translated: CAMSDRRDNEQFF.

This rearrangement joins TRBV5-4 to TRBJ2-3; 11 bases agree with TRBD2. The CDR3 length is 17 residues. Trimming removed 10 bases from V and 1 base from J; junction bases left unmatched: 14. Per germline, CDR1 SGHNT and CDR2 YYREEE (reference sequence). The CDR3 spells CADVGLAGFTRTDTQYF. In nucleotides, the CDR3 is TGTGCCGACGTCGGACTAGCGGGTTTTACGCGCACAGATACGCAGTATTTT.

This clone was picked up one time. V and J are TRBV10-3 and TRBJ2-7; D gene uncertain. V was trimmed by 10 bases and J by 3 bases, leaving 10 bases between them. Germline V gene data show CDR1 as ENHRY and CDR2 as SYGVKD. This CDR3 is built from 11 residues. The CDR3 coding sequence is TGTGCCACCCAAGATTACTACGAGCAGTACTTC. Its protein product is CATQDYYEQYF.

V and J are TRBV7-8 and TRBJ1-1; D uncertain. The CDR3 runs to 11 residues. Germline CDR1 reads SGHVS; CDR2 reads FQNEAQ. Trimming left V 5 bases short and J 4 bases short, with 5 bases between. In DNA form, the CDR3 reads TGTGCCAGCAGCCCCATCACTGAAGCTTTCTTT. Encoded protein: CASSPITEAFF.

The chain uses TRBV19 and TRBJ2-2, with D possibly called TRBD1 or TRBD2 (5 bases each). Germline V gene data show CDR1 as LNHDA and CDR2 as SQIVND (reference sequence). This CDR3 is built from 12 residues. The CDR3 sequence is CPQIGGTGELFF. For the CDR3, the DNA is TGTCCGCAGATTGGGGGTACCGGGGAGCTGTTTTTT.

The chain couples TRBV9 to TRBJ1-2, with 10 bases aligning to TRBD1. V lost 3 bases to trimming and J lost 3 bases; unmatched junction nucleotides: 8. CDR1 SGDLS and CDR2 YYNGEE come from the germline V gene. This CDR3 is 16 amino acids long. For the CDR3, the DNA is TGTGCCAGCAGCGAGACCCGGGACAGGGGTGACTATGGCTACACCTTC. Translating it yields CASSETRDRGDYGYTF.

The CDR3: CASSDTLRVREQFF. CDR3 nucleotides: TGTGCCAGCAGTGATACCCTCCGGGTCCGTGAGCAGTTCTTC. V usage is TRBV25-1 and J usage is TRBJ2-1; the D is unclear. V lost 3 bases, J lost 9 bases, and 15 bases lay in between. Per germline, CDR1 MGHDK and CDR2 SYGVNS. The CDR3 loop spans 14 amino acids. Combining the CDR3 with reference TRBV25-1 and TRBJ2-1 gives the whole variable domain EADIYQTPRYLVIGTGKKITLECSQTMGHDKMYWYQQDPGMELHLIHYSYGVNSTEKGDLSSESTVSRIRTEHFPLTLESARPSHTSQYLCASSDTLRVREQFFGPGTRLTVL.

This sequence joins TRBV7-6 and TRBJ2-7; maybe TRBD2 (6 bases). The CDR3 spans 16 residues. Looked up from germline, CDR1 is SGHVS and CDR2 is FNYEAQ. V lost 1 base and J lost 5, with 18 bases in between. The CDR3 reads CASSLVAGNLQHEQYF. The CDR3 bases are TGTGCCAGCAGCTTAGTGGCGGGGAATTTGCAGCACGAGCAGTACTTC.

CDR3 in amino acids: CASSPAGGTNEKLFF. The CDR3 DNA reads as TGTGCCAGCAGCCCGGCGGGGGGAACTAATGAAAAACTGTTTTTT. The rearrangement links TRBV7-9 to TRBJ1-4, with D possibly TRBD1 on 5 matching bases. Trimming removed 5 bases from V and 1 base from J, with 11 bases in between. Germline values: CDR1 SEHNR, CDR2 FQNEAQ (reference sequence). The CDR3 covers 15 residues.

This chain joins TRBV11-1 and TRBJ1-1; D is possibly TRBD1 (5 bases). The V end was cut by 2 bases, the J end by 0 bases, with 13 bases between. Germline CDR1 reads SGHAT; CDR2 reads FQDESV (reference sequence). The CDR3 sequence is 16 residues long. CDR3 nucleotide sequence: TGTGCCAGCAGCTTATCTCAGGGAGTAGTGAACACTGAAGCTTTCTTT. Encoded protein: CASSLSQGVVNTEAFF. Filled out from reference TRBV11-1 and TRBJ1-1, the complete variable domain reads EAEVAQSPRYKITEKSQAVAFWCDPISGHATLYWYRQILGQGPELLVQFQDESVVDDSQLPKDRFSAERLKGVDSTLKIQPAELGDSAMYLCASSLSQGVVNTEAFFGQGTRLTVV.

This clone is a singleton in its sample. The gene calls are TRBV29-1 and TRBJ1-2; 7 positions match TRBD1. J gave up 9 bases and V 6 bases, and 7 bases lay outside the gene matches. The CDR3 has 11 amino acids. Germline V gene lookup returns CDR1 SQVTM and CDR2 ANQGSEA. CDR3 DNA: TGCAGCGTCGCCAGCAGGGGGAGCTACACCTTC. Translated: CSVASRGSYTF.

V usage is TRBV5-1 and J usage is TRBJ2-5; TRBD2 agrees at 7 bases. The germline CDR1 and CDR2 sequences are SGHRS and YFSETQ. After removal of 3 bases from V and 4 bases from J, the junction contained 9 bases not matched to a gene. The CDR3 totals 15 residues. The CDR3 loop reads CASSSYGLVGETQYF. The CDR3 DNA sequence: TGCGCCAGCAGCTCCTACGGACTAGTAGGAGAGACCCAGTACTTC.

This clone was counted once. J is TRBJ1-3 and V is TRBV12-3 or TRBV12-4, with no clear D. Trimming cost V 5 bases and J 3 bases, with 5 bases left between them. CDR3 length: 12 amino acids. The DNA for the CDR3 is TGTGCCAGCAGTATTGGTGGAAACACCATATATTTT. It yields the protein CASSIGGNTIYF.

This chain joins TRBV3-1 (or the pseudogene TRBV3-2) and TRBJ1-3; D not certain. The CDR3 length is 16 residues. In germline, CDR1 is LGHDT, CDR2 YNNKEL (reference sequence). The V and J ends lost 1 base and 0 bases respectively, with 10 bases between them. The CDR3 DNA reads as TGTGCCAGCAGCCAAGGGAGGCAATTCTCTGGAAACACCATATATTTT. Translation: CASSQGRQFSGNTIYF.

The chain has TRBV30 and TRBJ2-2; the D call may be TRBD1 or TRBD2 (7 bases each). The V gene's germline CDR1 is GTSNPN and CDR2 SVGIG (reference sequence). The CDR3 is 14 residues long. Deletions cut 3 bases from V and 6 bases from J, with 14 bases between. CDR3 amino acids: CAWRLSGGAGELFF. CDR3 bases: TGTGCCTGGAGGCTTTCAGGGGGGGCCGGGGAGCTGTTTTTT.

V gene TRBV6-5 combines with J gene TRBJ2-7; D call uncertain. Trimming cost V 5 bases and J 2 bases, with 10 bases left between them. Germline CDR1 and CDR2: MNHEY and SVGAGI. The CDR3 extends over 13 amino acids. CDR3 in DNA: TGTGCCAGCAGTCAAATCACACCCTACGAGCAGTACTTC. Amino acid sequence: CASSQITPYEQYF.

The CDR3 nucleotides are TGTGCCAGCAGCTTGGGATTGCTGACTAGACGTGACACTGAAGCTTTCTTT. It encodes CASSLGLLTRRDTEAFF. V gene TRBV5-6 combines with J gene TRBJ1-1; the D is unclear. The germline CDR1 and CDR2 sequences are SGHDT and YYEEEE. The CDR3 is 17 amino acids. Trimming cost V 0 bases and J 3 bases, with 18 bases left between them.

The chain has TRBV28 and TRBJ1-2; D remains unclear. Deletions cut 5 bases from V and 8 bases from J, with 18 bases between. Germline lookup yields CDR1 MDHEN and CDR2 SYDVKM. The CDR3 is made up of 14 amino acids. The CDR3 DNA follows: TGTGCCAGCAGTAGGGCCCGAGTCGACAAGGGCTACACCTTC. Encoded protein: CASSRARVDKGYTF.

This chain connects TRBV24-1 to TRBJ1-2; TRBD1 matches at 7 bases. J lost 7 bases, V lost 4 bases, and 8 bases had no gene match. CDR1 and CDR2 (germline): KGHDR, SFDVKD. This CDR3 is 14 amino acids long. Written as DNA, the CDR3 is TGTGCCACCAGTGACCCTTACCACAGGGGTGGCTACACCTTC. Protein sequence: CATSDPYHRGGYTF.